This entry features one T cell receptor beta chain sequence. Clones were sequenced by immunoSEQ multiplex PCR, and TCRdb holds only the in-frame ones, with some missing. Among over 200,000 clones, 80% to 90% were seen once, and the ten largest hold around 4%. The sample originates from a study of blood T cell repertoires in COVID-19. Participant-given clinical history determined each cohort assignment. The CDR3 is made up of 13 amino acids. V was pared by 0 bases and J by 4 bases, with 9 bases between. The germline V gene encodes CDR1 GTSNPN and CDR2 SVGIG (reference sequence). Sample: PBMCs or T cells enriched from blood (not recorded which). The gene calls are TRBV30 and TRBJ1-2; possibly TRBD1 for D (6 bases). This sequence was found in a woman aged 25 to 39 who had been exposed to COVID-19. In nucleotides, the CDR3 is TGTGCCTGGAGTGTCACGACAGGCTATGGCTACACCTTC. Encoded protein: CAWSVTTGYGYTF.